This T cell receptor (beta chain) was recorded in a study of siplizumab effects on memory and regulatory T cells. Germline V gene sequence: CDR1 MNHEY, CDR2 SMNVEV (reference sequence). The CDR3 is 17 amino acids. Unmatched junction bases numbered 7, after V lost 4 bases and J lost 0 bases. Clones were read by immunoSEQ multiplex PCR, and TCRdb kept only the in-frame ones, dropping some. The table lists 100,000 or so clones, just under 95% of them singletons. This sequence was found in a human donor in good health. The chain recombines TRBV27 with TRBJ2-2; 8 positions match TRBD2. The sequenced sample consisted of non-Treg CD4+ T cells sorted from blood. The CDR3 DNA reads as TGTGCCAGCAGTTATTCTAGCGGGTACGCGAACACCGGGGAGCTGTTTTTT. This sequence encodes CASSYSSGYANTGELFF.